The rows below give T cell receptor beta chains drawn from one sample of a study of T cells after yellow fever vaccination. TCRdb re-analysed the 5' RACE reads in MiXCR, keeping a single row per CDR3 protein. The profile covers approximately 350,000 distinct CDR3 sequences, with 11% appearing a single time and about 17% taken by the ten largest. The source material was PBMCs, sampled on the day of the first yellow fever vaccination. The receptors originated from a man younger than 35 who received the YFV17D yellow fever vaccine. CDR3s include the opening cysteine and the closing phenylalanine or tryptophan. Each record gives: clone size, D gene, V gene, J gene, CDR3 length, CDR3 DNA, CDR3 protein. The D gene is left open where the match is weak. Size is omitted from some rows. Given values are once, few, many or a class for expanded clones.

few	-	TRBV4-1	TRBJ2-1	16	TGCGCCAGCAGTCGAAGTGGGCAGGGTTGGGTCTATGAGCAGTTCTTC	CASSRSGQGWVYEQFF
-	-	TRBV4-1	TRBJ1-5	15	TGCGTCAGCAGCCAAGCGCAGGGCATTGATCAGCCCCAGCATTTT	CVSSQAQGIDQPQHF
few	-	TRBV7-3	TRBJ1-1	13	TGTGCCAGCAGCACCAGTTTGAACACTGAAGCTTTCTTT	CASSTSLNTEAFF
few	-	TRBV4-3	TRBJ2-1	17	TGCGCCAGCAGCCACCCGTGGGCGGACGAAGCGGACAATGAGCAGTTCTTC	CASSHPWADEADNEQFF
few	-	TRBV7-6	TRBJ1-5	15	TGTGCCAGCAGCTTAGGCTCGACGGAAGATCAGCCCCAGCATTTT	CASSLGSTEDQPQHF
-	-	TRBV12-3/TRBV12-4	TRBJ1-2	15	TGTGCCAGCAGCTCGCAGGGATCAAGCTCCTATGGCTACACCTTC	CASSSQGSSSYGYTF
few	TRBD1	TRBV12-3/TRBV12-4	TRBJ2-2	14	TGTGCCAGCAGTTTAACAGGGGCCACCGGGGAGCTGTTTTTT	CASSLTGATGELFF
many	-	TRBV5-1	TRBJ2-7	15	TGCGCCAGCAGCGCAGGCCCAGCGAGCTCCTACGAGCAGTACTTC	CASSAGPASSYEQYF
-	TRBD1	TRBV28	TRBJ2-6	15	TGTGCCAGCAGTTTAGGGGACAGGGAGACCAACGTCCTGACTTTC	CASSLGDRETNVLTF
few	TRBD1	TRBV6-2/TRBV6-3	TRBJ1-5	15	TGTGCCAGCAGGAGGCAGGGGGCGACCTATCAGCCCCAGCATTTT	CASRRQGATYQPQHF